This TCR beta chain was recorded in a study of early T cells in non-severe SARS-CoV-2 infection. Broader study findings: Matches to VDJdb favored anti-spike CD8 responses and missed private and CD4 specificities.

Individual cDNA molecules received unique molecular identifiers during library preparation. TCRdb itself ran the 5' RACE reads through MiXCR, one entry per CDR3 protein. Of about 39,000 distinct CDR3 sequences listed, 4% were seen once; the top ten hold 2.5% to 3.5%. There are 17 residues in the CDR3. Per the germline V gene, CDR1 is SEHNR and CDR2 is FQNEAQ (reference sequence). Trimming stripped 3 bases from V and 3 bases from J, with 18 bases between. This clonotype was seen at least ten times. The antigen is undetermined. This receptor was taken from an adult who was a healthcare worker with PCR-confirmed SARS-CoV-2 infection or an uninfected control (not recorded which). Material for sequencing was whole blood. The chain combines TRBV7-9 with TRBJ1-5, with a weak D call TRBD1 (6 bases). The CDR3 nucleotides are TGTGCCAGCAGCTTCCGGACAGCCCCTGGTACCAATCAGCCCCAGCATTTT. The encoded protein is CASSFRTAPGTNQPQHF.